A selection of T cell receptor beta chains follows, all from one sample in a study of blood T cell repertoires in COVID-19. Profiled with immunoSEQ multiplex PCR; TCRdb holds only in-frame clones, not every one. Of about 120,000 clones listed, around 85% are singletons. The sequencing input was peripheral blood. The source of these receptors is a man in his sixties or seventies who had recovered from COVID-19. Both conserved end residues are part of each CDR3. D genes are given only for firm matches. A clone size is listed for some rows: how often the clone was seen (once, few, many), or a class if it is expanded.

DNA: TGTGCCAGCAGCCAAAGGACAGGGGGCGACGAGCAGTACTTC
CDR3: CASSQRTGGDEQYF
J: TRBJ2-7
size: NA
V: TRBV3-1/TRBV3-2
D: TRBD1

DNA: TGTGCCAGCAGCTTTGAACAAACCGGGGAGCTGTTTTTT
CDR3: CASSFEQTGELFF
J: TRBJ2-2
size: NA
V: TRBV7-9
D: NA

DNA: TGTGCCAGCTCACCATGGACTAGCGGGAGCGTTGCGGGGGAGCTGTTTTTT
CDR3: CASSPWTSGSVAGELFF
J: TRBJ2-2
size: NA
V: TRBV18
D: TRBD2

DNA: TGTGCCAGCAGCTTAGCTCCGACAGGGGGTTCTGAAAAACTGTTTTTT
CDR3: CASSLAPTGGSEKLFF
J: TRBJ1-4
size: NA
V: TRBV13
D: TRBD1

DNA: TGTGCCAGTAGTGACACCCAACTCTATAATTCACCCCTCCACTTT
CDR3: CASSDTQLYNSPLHF
J: TRBJ1-6
size: NA
V: TRBV19
D: NA

DNA: TGTGCCAGCAGCCCGGGACTAGCGGAAGAGACCCAGTACTTC
CDR3: CASSPGLAEETQYF
J: TRBJ2-5
size: NA
V: TRBV5-6
D: TRBD2

DNA: TGTGCCAGCAGCTACGGGGGTACAGGAAACACCATATATTTT
CDR3: CASSYGGTGNTIYF
J: TRBJ1-3
size: once
V: TRBV7-9
D: NA

DNA: TGTGCCAGCAGCTGGGGACTGGAAGATACGCAGTATTTT
CDR3: CASSWGLEDTQYF
J: TRBJ2-3
size: NA
V: TRBV5-6
D: NA

DNA: TGTGCCAGCAGCAAGGAGTCAGGGGAAGAACAGCCCCAGCATTTT
CDR3: CASSKESGEEQPQHF
J: TRBJ1-5
size: NA
V: TRBV2
D: NA

DNA: TGTGCCAGCAGCGCCCCAGCGAACACAGATACGCAGTATTTT
CDR3: CASSAPANTDTQYF
J: TRBJ2-3
size: NA
V: TRBV9
D: NA

DNA: TGTGCCAGCAGCTTGGAAACTAGCGGCTTCTCCTACAATGAGCAGTTCTTC
CDR3: CASSLETSGFSYNEQFF
J: TRBJ2-1
size: NA
V: TRBV5-8
D: TRBD2